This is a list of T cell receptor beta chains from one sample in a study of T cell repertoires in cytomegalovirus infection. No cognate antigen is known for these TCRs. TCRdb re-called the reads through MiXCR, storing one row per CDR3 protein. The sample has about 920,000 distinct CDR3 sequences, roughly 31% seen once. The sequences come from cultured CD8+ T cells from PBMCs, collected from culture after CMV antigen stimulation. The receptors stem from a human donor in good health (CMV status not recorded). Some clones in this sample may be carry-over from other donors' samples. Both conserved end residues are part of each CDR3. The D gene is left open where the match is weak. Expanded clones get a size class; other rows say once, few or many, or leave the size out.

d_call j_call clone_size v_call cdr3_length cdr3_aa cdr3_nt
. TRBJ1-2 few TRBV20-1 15 CSAIGDRGAGYGYTF TGCAGTGCTATTGGGGATAGGGGGGCAGGCTATGGCTACACCTTC
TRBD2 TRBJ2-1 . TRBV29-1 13 CSVAGGFSNEQFF TGCAGCGTTGCGGGGGGTTTTAGCAATGAGCAGTTCTTC
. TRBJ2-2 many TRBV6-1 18 CASKRTSTGVTNTGELFF TGTGCCAGCAAAAGGACGAGCACGGGAGTAACGAACACCGGGGAGCTGTTTTTT
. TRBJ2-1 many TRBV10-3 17 CAISEAWDKMNYNEQFF TGTGCCATCAGTGAGGCTTGGGACAAGATGAACTACAATGAGCAGTTCTTC
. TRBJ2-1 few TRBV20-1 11 CSAIGDNEQFF TGCAGTGCAATAGGTGACAATGAGCAGTTCTTC
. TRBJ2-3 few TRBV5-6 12 CASSSLDDTQYF TGTGCCAGCAGCTCATTAGATGATACGCAGTATTTT
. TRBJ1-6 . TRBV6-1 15 CASTPRASYNSPLHF TGTGCCAGCACTCCCAGGGCCTCCTATAATTCACCCCTCCACTTT
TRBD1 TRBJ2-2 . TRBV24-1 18 CATSDSRQGLTNTGELFF TGTGCCACCAGTGACTCGCGACAGGGGCTAACGAACACCGGGGAGCTGTTTTTT
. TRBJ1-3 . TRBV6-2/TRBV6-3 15 CASSYLGSSGNTIYF TGTGCCAGCAGTTACCTTGGATCTTCTGGAAACACCATATATTTT
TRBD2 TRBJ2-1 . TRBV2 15 CASSEAGRGSREQFF TGTGCCAGCAGTGAAGCGGGGCGGGGGTCGCGTGAGCAGTTCTTC
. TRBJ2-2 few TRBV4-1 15 CASSQVGGWTGELFF TGCGCCAGCAGCCAAGTGGGGGGATGGACCGGGGAGCTGTTTTTT
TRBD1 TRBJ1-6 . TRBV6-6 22 CASSYELLLGRDRNSYNSPLHF TGTGCCAGCAGTTACGAACTTCTTTTGGGGCGGGACAGAAACTCCTATAATTCACCCCTCCACTTT
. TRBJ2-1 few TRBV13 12 CASSPQKGEQFF TGTGCCAGCAGCCCGCAGAAGGGTGAGCAGTTCTTC
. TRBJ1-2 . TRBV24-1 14 CATSDFTGREGYTF TGTGCCACCAGTGATTTTACAGGGCGAGAAGGCTACACCTTC
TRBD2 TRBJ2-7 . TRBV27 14 CASSSGLAPGEQYF TGTGCCAGCAGTTCGGGACTAGCCCCCGGAGAGCAGTACTTC
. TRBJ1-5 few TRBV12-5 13 CASGLVLGQPQHF TGTGCTAGTGGTTTGGTATTGGGTCAGCCCCAGCATTTT
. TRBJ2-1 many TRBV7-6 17 CASSLDGGRESYNEQFF TGTGCCAGCAGCTTAGATGGGGGACGGGAGTCCTACAATGAGCAGTTCTTC
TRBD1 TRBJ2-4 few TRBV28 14 CASSLKDRLDIQYF TGTGCCAGCAGTTTAAAGGACAGGCTCGACATTCAGTACTTC